The text below deals with one T cell receptor (beta chain). The antigen remains unidentified. PCR used 60 Vbeta primers and 13 Jbeta primers. Assay used: immunoSEQ multiplex PCR; TCRdb lists only in-frame clones, some missing. The sample lists about 160,000 clones, about three quarters occurring once. The data were obtained in a study of cytomegalovirus exposure and HLA in healthy donors. General observations from the study: One variant, a missense change in DCLRE1C, was linked in a later analysis to TCR beta V- and J-gene trimming. The investigators catalogued 150 or so TCR beta chains as cytomegalovirus-associated.

V was shortened by 7 bases and J by 5 bases, with 8 bases between the two germline ends. The length of the CDR3 is 11 residues. Germline-derived CDR1 and CDR2 are MDHEN and SYDVKM. The donors were healthy bone marrow donors. Sequences were obtained from PBMCs. The genes are TRBV28 and TRBJ1-1; D is undetermined. This TCR came from a man in his forties or fifties in good health and CMV-seropositive. The DNA for the CDR3 is TGTGCCAGCAAAAGAGAGACTGAAGCTTTCTTT. Its protein product is CASKRETEAFF. The complete variable domain, with remaining parts taken from reference TRBV28 and TRBJ1-1, reads DVKVTQSSRYLVKRTGEKVFLECVQDMDHENMFWYRQDPGLGLRLIYFSYDVKMKEKGDIPEGYSVSREKKERFSLILESASTNQTSMYLCASKRETEAFFGQGTRLTVV.